The sequence of this TCR beta chain was determined in a study of blood T cell repertoires in COVID-19. Study overall: Samples taken during acute and convalescent COVID-19 were collected in the United States, Italy and Spain.

Original data processing: Counts of nucleated cells, estimated from reference gene primer amplification, were obtained. Profiling relied on immunoSEQ multiplex PCR, and the TCRdb table lists in-frame clones only, not all of them. The V and J calls and clone size are taken from that table; D and trimming were inferred from the DNA. The table lists about 200,000 clones, approximately 89% of them singletons, with roughly 4% in the top ten. CDR1 is GTSNPN and CDR2 is SVGIG in the germline V gene (reference sequence). CDR3 length equals 15 residues. Trimming took 4 bases from V and 3 from J; bases not matched to a gene: 6.

What was sequenced was PBMCs or T cells enriched from blood (not recorded which). The V and J genes are TRBV30 and TRBJ2-6, with 7 bases matching TRBD1. This sequence was found in a woman in her thirties with acute COVID-19. The chain's CDR3 is CAWKTGFDGANVLTF. The CDR3 DNA sequence: TGTGCCTGGAAGACAGGGTTCGATGGGGCCAACGTCCTGACTTTC.